The rows below give T cell receptor beta chains drawn from one sample of a study of shared clonotypes between healthy human individuals. The assay was immunoSEQ multiplex PCR, and TCRdb's table has in-frame clones only and misses some. The sample holds about 2.2 million clones, roughly 91% seen once. Material for sequencing was naive CD8+ T cells from PBMCs. The origin of the receptors is a man in his late teens or twenties in good health. Some clones in this sample may be carry-over from other donors' samples. CDR3s include the opening cysteine and the closing phenylalanine or tryptophan. The D gene is left open where the match is weak. Size is omitted from some rows. Given values are once, few, many or a class for expanded clones.

clone_size | j_call | v_call | d_call | cdr3_aa | cdr3_nt
. | TRBJ2-3 | TRBV7-8 | . | CASSLAQGADTQYF | TGTGCCAGCAGCTTAGCACAGGGAGCAGATACGCAGTATTTT
. | TRBJ2-5 | TRBV10-2 | TRBD1 | CASSEGTGDETQYF | TGCGCCAGCAGTGAGGGGACAGGGGACGAGACCCAGTACTTC
. | TRBJ1-1 | TRBV6-5 | . | CASSPTGLGEAFF | TGTGCCAGCAGTCCAACGGGTCTCGGGGAAGCTTTCTTT
. | TRBJ2-2 | TRBV29-1 | . | CSVEDSGNTGELFF | TGCAGCGTTGAGGATAGCGGGAACACCGGGGAGCTGTTTTTT
. | TRBJ2-7 | TRBV27 | TRBD2 | CASSLSAGGNYEQYF | TGTGCCAGCAGTTTATCAGCGGGAGGAAACTACGAGCAGTACTTC
. | TRBJ2-1 | TRBV9 | . | CASSVEATSSYNEQFF | TGTGCCAGCAGCGTAGAAGCGACGAGCTCCTACAATGAGCAGTTCTTC
. | TRBJ1-5 | TRBV7-2 | TRBD1 | CASSLKVLEGTGKNQPQHF | TGTGCCAGCAGCTTAAAGGTCTTAGAAGGGACAGGGAAAAATCAGCCCCAGCATTTT
. | TRBJ1-5 | TRBV27 | TRBD1 | CASSLFGTDNQPQHF | TGTGCCAGCAGTTTATTCGGGACAGACAATCAGCCCCAGCATTTT
. | TRBJ2-3 | TRBV9 | . | CASSAGEYTDTQYF | TGTGCCAGCAGCGCCGGGGAGTACACAGATACGCAGTATTTT
. | TRBJ2-1 | TRBV7-6 | . | CASSLLIRDTSYNEQFF | TGTGCCAGCAGCTTACTTATCCGGGACACTAGCTACAATGAGCAGTTCTTC
. | TRBJ1-2 | TRBV29-1 | TRBD1 | CSVEEDRVDYGYTF | TGCAGCGTTGAGGAGGACAGGGTTGACTATGGCTACACCTTC
. | TRBJ2-3 | TRBV9 | TRBD1 | CASSDGDRGPTDTQYF | TGTGCCAGCAGCGACGGAGACAGGGGACCCACAGATACGCAGTATTTT
. | TRBJ2-1 | TRBV19 | TRBD2 | CASSMGGNYNEQFF | TGTGCCAGTAGTATGGGGGGGAACTACAATGAGCAGTTCTTC
. | TRBJ2-2 | TRBV7-9 | TRBD2 | CASSLGLAVNTGELFF | TGTGCCAGCAGCCTGGGACTAGCGGTGAACACCGGGGAGCTGTTTTTT
once | TRBJ2-1 | TRBV20-1 | . | CSARSDGRPFF | TGCAGTGCTAGGTCAGACGGGCGCCCGTTCTTC
. | TRBJ1-1 | TRBV19 | . | CASRHIGGNTEAFF | TGTGCCAGTAGACATATCGGGGGGAACACTGAAGCTTTCTTT
. | TRBJ1-1 | TRBV5-1 | . | CASSLRQLNTEAFF | TGCGCCAGCAGCTTGAGACAGCTGAACACTGAAGCTTTCTTT
. | TRBJ1-5 | TRBV28 | . | CASSYRNNQPQHF | TGTGCCAGCAGTTACAGGAACAATCAGCCCCAGCATTTT
. | TRBJ2-1 | TRBV27 | . | CASSFFPDQRNEQFF | TGTGCCAGCAGTTTTTTCCCTGACCAACGCAATGAGCAGTTCTTC
. | TRBJ1-2 | TRBV9 | . | CASSPTGPNYGYTF | TGTGCCAGCAGCCCCACAGGGCCCAACTATGGCTACACCTTC
. | TRBJ1-4 | TRBV27 | . | CASSPNRSPLNEKLFF | TGTGCCAGCAGTCCTAATAGGAGCCCACTAAATGAAAAACTGTTTTTT
. | TRBJ1-3 | TRBV15 | . | CATSREGGNTIYF | TGTGCCACCAGCAGAGAAGGTGGAAACACCATATATTTT
. | TRBJ1-2 | TRBV6-4 | TRBD1 | CASSRGIRDSGGYTF | TGTGCCAGCAGTCGGGGCATTCGGGACAGCGGGGGCTACACCTTC
. | TRBJ1-2 | TRBV2 | TRBD1 | CASSILGGQNYGYTF | TGTGCCAGCAGTATCTTAGGGGGACAGAACTATGGCTACACCTTC
. | TRBJ2-7 | TRBV13 | TRBD1 | CASSLERQGAHGQYF | TGTGCCAGCAGCTTAGAGCGGCAGGGGGCGCACGGGCAGTACTTC
. | TRBJ2-2 | TRBV7-9 | . | CASSAEWGPGELFF | TGTGCCAGCAGCGCCGAATGGGGGCCCGGGGAGCTGTTTTTT
. | TRBJ2-7 | TRBV4-2 | . | CASSGGSYEQYF | TGTGCCAGCAGCGGGGGGTCCTACGAGCAGTACTTC
. | TRBJ2-1 | TRBV19 | . | CASNSGGGEQFF | TGTGCCAGTAACAGCGGTGGGGGGGAGCAGTTCTTC
. | TRBJ1-4 | TRBV7-9 | . | CASSPRTVTSPSEKLFF | TGTGCCAGCAGCCCACGGACAGTTACATCCCCCAGTGAAAAACTGTTTTTT
. | TRBJ2-2 | TRBV7-9 | . | CASSFWRDTGELFF | TGTGCCAGCAGCTTTTGGAGGGATACCGGGGAGCTGTTTTTT
. | TRBJ2-7 | TRBV5-8 | . | CASSLGPASDYSYEQYF | TGTGCCAGCAGCTTGGGACCCGCGAGCGACTATTCCTACGAGCAGTACTTC
. | TRBJ1-5 | TRBV4-1 | TRBD1 | CASSQVDRGLQPQHF | TGCGCCAGCAGCCAAGTCGACAGGGGGCTTCAGCCCCAGCATTTT
few | TRBJ2-1 | TRBV4-3 | . | CASSQDWTASREQFF | TGCGCCAGCAGCCAAGATTGGACCGCCTCCCGGGAGCAGTTCTTC
. | TRBJ1-1 | TRBV2 | . | CASSDRGGITEAFF | TGTGCCAGCAGTGACAGGGGAGGAATCACTGAAGCTTTCTTT
. | TRBJ1-2 | TRBV6-1 | . | CASSVRLYGYTF | TGTGCCAGCAGTGTGAGGCTCTATGGCTACACCTTC
once | TRBJ2-1 | TRBV4-2 | . | CASSQVNNEQFF | TGTGCCAGCAGCCAAGTAAACAATGAGCAGTTCTTC
. | TRBJ2-7 | TRBV4-1 | . | CASSQGGSGPWTQQYF | TGCGCCAGCAGCCAAGGTGGCTCGGGACCGTGGACGCAGCAGTACTTC
once | TRBJ2-3 | TRBV28 | . | CASSFSSVIATDTQYF | TGTGCCAGCAGTTTTTCTAGTGTGATTGCCACAGATACGCAGTATTTT
. | TRBJ2-1 | TRBV27 | . | CASSLRGPGNEQFF | TGTGCCAGCAGTTTGCGTGGGCCGGGGAATGAGCAGTTCTTC
. | TRBJ2-4 | TRBV5-8 | . | CASREPGRSGNIQYF | TGTGCCAGCAGAGAACCGGGAAGAAGCGGAAACATTCAGTACTTC
. | TRBJ1-1 | TRBV10-3 | . | CAASENTEAFF | TGTGCCGCCTCAGAGAACACTGAAGCTTTCTTT
. | TRBJ2-5 | TRBV6-1 | . | CASTSRPEHQETQYF | TGTGCCAGTACATCTCGGCCGGAGCACCAAGAGACCCAGTACTTC
. | TRBJ2-6 | TRBV27 | . | CASGGVGGANVLTF | TGTGCCAGCGGAGGGGTCGGTGGGGCCAACGTCCTGACTTTC
. | TRBJ1-1 | TRBV9 | . | CASSVFGPQGMNTEAFF | TGTGCCAGCAGCGTATTCGGTCCACAGGGCATGAACACTGAAGCTTTCTTT
. | TRBJ2-1 | TRBV5-1 | TRBD2 | CASSWSGESSYNEQFF | TGCGCCAGCAGCTGGAGCGGGGAGAGCTCCTACAATGAGCAGTTCTTC
. | TRBJ1-2 | TRBV7-2 | . | CASSLLGEGSNYGYTF | TGTGCCAGCAGCTTATTGGGGGAAGGTTCCAACTATGGCTACACCTTC
once | TRBJ2-5 | TRBV28 | . | CASSPLYTSYQETQYF | TGTGCCAGCAGTCCACTGTATACCTCGTACCAAGAGACCCAGTACTTC